Each of the 14 T cell receptor beta chains below was sequenced from the same sample in a study of beta chain features in type 1 diabetes. Every isolated RNA sample was fully reverse transcribed, so sequencing captured expressed TCRB transcripts. TCRdb's copy holds only in-frame clones and misses some; the assay was immunoSEQ multiplex PCR. The top ten clones hold less than 0.06% of a sample with more than 350,000 clones, about an eighth of them seen once. Material for sequencing was naive CD4+ T cells from blood. Receptors were obtained from a woman between 18 and 29 years old in good health.

This clone turned up a few times. The genes are TRBV2 and TRBJ2-2; D is unresolved. CDR3 length: 13 amino acids. CDR1 SNHLY and CDR2 FYNNEI come from the germline V gene. V gave up 6 bases and J gave up 4 bases, with 9 bases separating them. CDR3 nucleotides: TGTGCCAGCAGGGTCAAGTCCACCGGGGAGCTGTTTTTT. Translated: CASRVKSTGELFF.

This clone has a handful of counts. The V gene is TRBV14, the J gene TRBJ2-2; D could derive from TRBD1 or TRBD2 (5 bases each). The CDR3 extends over 16 amino acids. Looked up from germline, CDR1 is SGHDN and CDR2 is FVKESK. V lost 1 base and J lost 5, with 14 bases in between. The CDR3 reads CASSQVSGTLTGELFF. For the CDR3, the DNA is TGTGCCAGCAGCCAAGTTTCAGGGACCCTTACCGGGGAGCTGTTTTTT.

This clone was seen only a few times. The chain is built from TRBV7-9 and TRBJ2-1; 7 bases match TRBD1. V dropped 5 bases and J dropped 4; count of bases not matched to a gene: 11. The CDR3 totals 16 residues. CDR1 is SEHNR, CDR2 FQNEAQ, per germline (reference sequence). CDR3 nucleotide sequence: TGTGCCAGCAGCCAACCACCGGGACAGAGTTACAATGAGCAGTTCTTC. It yields the protein CASSQPPGQSYNEQFF.

The chain has TRBV4-3 and TRBJ2-7; the D is unclear. Germline V gives CDR1 LGHNA, CDR2 YSLEER. The V end lost 3 bases, the J end lost 0 bases, and 9 bases lay between the germline ends. The CDR3 contains 14 residues. The CDR3 loop reads CASSQGPDSYEQYF. Written as DNA, the CDR3 is TGCGCCAGCAGCCAGGGTCCCGACTCCTACGAGCAGTACTTC.

The chain combines TRBV2 with TRBJ2-7; possible D gene TRBD2, 5 bases. Trimming pared 4 bases from V and 3 bases from J, leaving 10 bases between. Germline-derived CDR1 and CDR2 are SNHLY and FYNNEI. The CDR3 spans 13 residues. The CDR3 DNA reads as TGTGCCAGCAGTGTTGAGCGGTTCTACGAGCAGTACGTC. It is translated as CASSVERFYEQYV.

The V gene is TRBV7-2, the J gene TRBJ2-2; D ambiguous. CDR1 and CDR2 from the germline V gene are SGHTA and FQGNSA. There are 18 residues in the CDR3. V was shortened by 1 base and J by 1 base, with 16 bases between the two germline ends. The CDR3 coding sequence is TGTGCCAGCAGCTTAGTATCTACACTACCTCGGAACACCGGGGAGCTGTTTTTT. Its translation is CASSLVSTLPRNTGELFF.

The rearrangement joins TRBV9 to TRBJ2-1; possibly TRBD1 or TRBD2 for D (5 bases each). Germline CDR1 is SGDLS and CDR2 is YYNGEE. The CDR3 extends over 16 amino acids. V lost 5 bases, J lost 1 base, and 16 bases lay in between. CDR3 coding DNA: TGTGCCAGCAGAGCCCCCGGGACGGGATCCTACAATGAGCAGTTCTTC. This gives the protein CASRAPGTGSYNEQFF.

The chain carries TRBV29-1 and TRBJ1-1; unclear D gene. Trimming stripped 2 bases from V and 2 bases from J, with 9 bases between. Germline values: CDR1 SQVTM, CDR2 ANQGSEA. The CDR3 sequence is 13 residues long. CDR3 in DNA: TGCAGCGTTGAAAGGGATCGAAACACTGAAGCTTTCTTT. It translates to CSVERDRNTEAFF.

There are a few counts of this clone. The rearrangement uses TRBV5-1 and TRBJ2-3, with a weak D call TRBD1 (5 bases). Germline V gene lookup returns CDR1 SGHRS and CDR2 YFSETQ. The CDR3 is made up of 13 amino acids. Trimming left V 4 bases short and J 5 bases short, with 11 bases between. The CDR3 region is CASSPTVGDTQYF. DNA for the CDR3: TGCGCCAGCAGCCCGACAGTGGGAGATACGCAGTATTTT.

Only a few counts were recorded for this clone. This rearrangement joins TRBV28 to TRBJ1-2; 8 bases map to TRBD1. Germline V gene data show CDR1 as MDHEN and CDR2 as SYDVKM. The CDR3 has 16 amino acids. With V trimmed by 6 bases and J by 8 bases, 17 bases remained unmatched. CDR3 amino acids: CASSTPRTGSLGGYTF. The CDR3 DNA reads as TGTGCCAGCAGCACACCCCGGACAGGGTCCCTCGGAGGCTACACCTTC.

The DNA of the CDR3 is TGTGCCAGCAGCGCGACAGGGCCGAACACTGAAGCTTTCTTT. Its translation is CASSATGPNTEAFF. The genes are TRBV9 and TRBJ1-1; 7 positions match TRBD1. Germline values: CDR1 SGDLS, CDR2 YYNGEE. V was pared by 3 bases and J by 1 base, with 3 bases of the junction left unmatched. The CDR3 runs to 14 residues.

The chain carries TRBV7-2 and TRBJ1-2, with D tentatively TRBD1 (6 bases). Trimming removed 6 bases at V and 3 bases at J, with 17 bases between. The CDR3 runs to 15 residues. Per germline, CDR1 SGHTA and CDR2 FQGNSA. The CDR3 protein is CASSTEGGRDYGYTF. The CDR3 coding sequence is TGTGCCAGCAGTACAGAGGGGGGAAGGGACTATGGCTACACCTTC.

This clone was picked up a small number of times. V is TRBV9 and J is TRBJ1-3, with a tentative D call TRBD1 (6 bases). Germline CDR1 SGDLS, CDR2 YYNGEE. This CDR3 is built from 15 residues. Trimming took off 4 bases at V and 0 bases at J, with 11 bases between the two ends. CDR3 protein: CASSPDSFSGNTIYF. CDR3 nucleotides: TGTGCCAGCAGCCCGGACAGTTTCTCTGGAAACACCATATATTTT.

V gene TRBV19 combines with J gene TRBJ2-6, with D possibly TRBD2 on 5 matching bases. This CDR3 has 16 amino acids. Germline V gives CDR1 LNHDA, CDR2 SQIVND (reference sequence). V lost 1 base and J lost 0, with 7 bases in between. The CDR3 DNA reads as TGTGCCAGTAGTATAGGTGAGGGCTCTGGGGCCAACGTCCTGACTTTC. Translating gives CASSIGEGSGANVLTF.